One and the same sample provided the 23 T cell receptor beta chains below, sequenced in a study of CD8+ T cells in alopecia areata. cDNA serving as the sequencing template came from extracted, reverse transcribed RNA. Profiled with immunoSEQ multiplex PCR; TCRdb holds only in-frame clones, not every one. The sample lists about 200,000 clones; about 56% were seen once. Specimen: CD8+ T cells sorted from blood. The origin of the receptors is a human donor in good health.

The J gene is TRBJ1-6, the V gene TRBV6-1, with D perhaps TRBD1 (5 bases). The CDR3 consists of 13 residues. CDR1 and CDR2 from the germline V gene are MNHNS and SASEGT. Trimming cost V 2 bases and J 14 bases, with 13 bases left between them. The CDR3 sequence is CASSERDGVTLHF. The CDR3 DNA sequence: TGTGCCAGCAGTGAAAGGGACGGTGTCACCCTCCACTTT.

CDR3 DNA: TGCAGCGTAACAGCTATGAACACTGAAGCTTTCTTT. Its translation is CSVTAMNTEAFF. This sequence joins TRBV29-1 and TRBJ1-1, with D unresolved. V dropped 6 bases and J dropped 0 bases, with 8 bases sitting between them. The germline V gene encodes CDR1 SQVTM and CDR2 ANQGSEA. The CDR3 is 12 amino acids.

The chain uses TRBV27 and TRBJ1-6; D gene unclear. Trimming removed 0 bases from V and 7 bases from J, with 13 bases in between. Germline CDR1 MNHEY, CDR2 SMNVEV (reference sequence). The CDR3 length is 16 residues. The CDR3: CASSLSIGGMNSPLHF. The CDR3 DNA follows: TGTGCCAGCAGTTTATCGATAGGCGGGATGAATTCACCCCTCCACTTT.

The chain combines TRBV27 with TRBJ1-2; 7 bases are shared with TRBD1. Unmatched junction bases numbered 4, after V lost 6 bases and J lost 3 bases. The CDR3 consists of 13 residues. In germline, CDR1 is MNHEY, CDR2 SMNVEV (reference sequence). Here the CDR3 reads CASSRTGYYGYTF. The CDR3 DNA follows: TGTGCCAGCAGCAGGACAGGATACTATGGCTACACCTTC.

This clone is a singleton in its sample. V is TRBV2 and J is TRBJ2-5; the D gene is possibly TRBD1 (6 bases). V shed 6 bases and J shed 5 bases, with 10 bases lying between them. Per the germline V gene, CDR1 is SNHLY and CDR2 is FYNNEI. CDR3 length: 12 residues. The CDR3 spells CASRGTWETQYF. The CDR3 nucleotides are TGTGCCAGCAGGGGGACATGGGAGACCCAGTACTTC.

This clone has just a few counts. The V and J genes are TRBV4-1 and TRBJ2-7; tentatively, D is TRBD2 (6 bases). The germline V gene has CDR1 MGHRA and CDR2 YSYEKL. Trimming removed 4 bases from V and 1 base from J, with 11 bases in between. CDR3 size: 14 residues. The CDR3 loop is CASSPRAGSYEQYF. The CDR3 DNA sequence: TGCGCCAGCAGCCCTAGGGCGGGGTCCTACGAGCAGTACTTC.

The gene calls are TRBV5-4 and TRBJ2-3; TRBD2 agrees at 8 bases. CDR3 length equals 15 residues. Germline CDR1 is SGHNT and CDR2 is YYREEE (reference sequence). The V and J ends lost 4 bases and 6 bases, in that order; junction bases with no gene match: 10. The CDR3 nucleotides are TGTGCCAGCAGCCCGCCGGGACTAGGGTCCGATACGCAGTATTTT. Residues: CASSPPGLGSDTQYF.

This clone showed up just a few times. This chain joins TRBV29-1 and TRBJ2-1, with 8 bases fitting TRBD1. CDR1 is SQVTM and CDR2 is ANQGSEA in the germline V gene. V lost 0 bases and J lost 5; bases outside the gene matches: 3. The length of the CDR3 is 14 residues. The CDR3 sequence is CSVEDRGQDNEQFF. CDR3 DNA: TGCAGCGTTGAAGATAGGGGACAGGACAATGAGCAGTTCTTC.

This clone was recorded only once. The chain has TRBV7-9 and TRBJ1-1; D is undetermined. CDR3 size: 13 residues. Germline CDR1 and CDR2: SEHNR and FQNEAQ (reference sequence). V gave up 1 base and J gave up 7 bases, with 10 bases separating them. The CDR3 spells CASSLDGQVEAFF. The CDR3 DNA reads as TGTGCCAGCAGCTTAGATGGGCAGGTTGAAGCTTTCTTT.

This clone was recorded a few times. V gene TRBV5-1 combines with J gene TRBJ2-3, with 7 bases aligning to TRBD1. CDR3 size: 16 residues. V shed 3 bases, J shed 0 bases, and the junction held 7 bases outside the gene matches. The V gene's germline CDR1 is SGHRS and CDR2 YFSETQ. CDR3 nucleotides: TGCGCCAGCAGCTGGACAGGACCCCCAAGCACAGATACGCAGTATTTT. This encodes CASSWTGPPSTDTQYF.

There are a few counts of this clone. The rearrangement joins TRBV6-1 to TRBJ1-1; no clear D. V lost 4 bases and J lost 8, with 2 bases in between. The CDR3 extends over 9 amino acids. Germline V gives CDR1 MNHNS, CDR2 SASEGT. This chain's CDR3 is CASSGEAFF. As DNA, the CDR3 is TGTGCCAGCAGTGGCGAAGCTTTCTTT.

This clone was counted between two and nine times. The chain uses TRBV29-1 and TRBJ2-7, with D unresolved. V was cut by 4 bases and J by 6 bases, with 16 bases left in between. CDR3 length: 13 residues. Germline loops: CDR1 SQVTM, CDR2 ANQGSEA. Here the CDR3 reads CSVGQTHWVEQYF. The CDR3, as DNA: TGCAGCGTTGGCCAGACACATTGGGTCGAGCAGTACTTC.

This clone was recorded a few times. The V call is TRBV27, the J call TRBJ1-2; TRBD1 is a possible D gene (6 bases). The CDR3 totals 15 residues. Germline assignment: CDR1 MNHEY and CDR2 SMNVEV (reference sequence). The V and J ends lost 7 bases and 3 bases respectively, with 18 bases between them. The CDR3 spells CASTKRGGGYYGYTF. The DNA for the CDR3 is TGTGCCAGCACTAAAAGGGGGGGCGGCTACTATGGCTACACCTTC.

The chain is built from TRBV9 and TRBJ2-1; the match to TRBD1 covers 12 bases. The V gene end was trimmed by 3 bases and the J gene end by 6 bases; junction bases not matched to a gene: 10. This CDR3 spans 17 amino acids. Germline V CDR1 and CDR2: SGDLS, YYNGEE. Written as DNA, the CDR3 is TGTGCCAGCAGCGCTTCCTCCGGGACAGGGGGCTCCAATGAGCAGTTCTTC. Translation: CASSASSGTGGSNEQFF.

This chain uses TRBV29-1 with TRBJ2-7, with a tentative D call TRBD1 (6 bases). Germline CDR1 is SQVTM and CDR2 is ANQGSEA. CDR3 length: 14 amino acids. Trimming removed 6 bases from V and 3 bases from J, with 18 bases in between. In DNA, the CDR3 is TGCAGCGTCCGGACACGTTCGACAGGCTACGAGCAGTACTTC. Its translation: CSVRTRSTGYEQYF.

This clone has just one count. CDR3 loop: CAWIRGGNEQFF. DNA for the CDR3: TGTGCCTGGATAAGGGGGGGCAATGAGCAGTTCTTC. This sequence joins TRBV30 and TRBJ2-1, with a possible D match to TRBD2 (7 bases). V shed 4 bases and J shed 6 bases, with 10 bases lying between them. Germline loops: CDR1 GTSNPN, CDR2 SVGIG (reference sequence). This CDR3 contains 12 residues.

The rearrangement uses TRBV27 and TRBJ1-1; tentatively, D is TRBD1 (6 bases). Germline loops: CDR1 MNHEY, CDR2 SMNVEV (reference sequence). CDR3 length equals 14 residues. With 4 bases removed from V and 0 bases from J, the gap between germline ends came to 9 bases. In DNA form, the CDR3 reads TGTGCCAGCAGTTGGCAGGGGATGAACACTGAAGCTTTCTTT. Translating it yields CASSWQGMNTEAFF.

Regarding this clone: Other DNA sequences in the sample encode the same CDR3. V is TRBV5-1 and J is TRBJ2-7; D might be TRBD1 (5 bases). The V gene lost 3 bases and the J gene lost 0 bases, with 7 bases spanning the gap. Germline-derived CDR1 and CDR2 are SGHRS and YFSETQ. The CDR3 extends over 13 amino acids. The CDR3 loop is CASSSDSSYEQYF. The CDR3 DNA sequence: TGCGCCAGCAGCTCCGACAGCTCCTACGAGCAGTACTTC. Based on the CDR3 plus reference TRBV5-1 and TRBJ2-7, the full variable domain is KAGVTQTPRYLIKTRGQQVTLSCSPISGHRSVSWYQQTPGQGLQFLFEYFSETQRNKGNFPGRFSGRQFSNSRSEMNVSTLELGDSALYLCASSSDSSYEQYFGPGTRLTVT.

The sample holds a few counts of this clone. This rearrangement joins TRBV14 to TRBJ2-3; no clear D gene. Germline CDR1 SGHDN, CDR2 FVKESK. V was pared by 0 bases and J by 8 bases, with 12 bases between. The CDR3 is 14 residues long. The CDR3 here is CASSQDFMASTQYF. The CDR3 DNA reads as TGTGCCAGCAGCCAAGATTTTATGGCTAGTACGCAGTATTTT.

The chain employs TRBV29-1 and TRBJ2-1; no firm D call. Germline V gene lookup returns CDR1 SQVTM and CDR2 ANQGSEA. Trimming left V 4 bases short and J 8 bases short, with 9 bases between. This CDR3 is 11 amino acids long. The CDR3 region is CSVGGDHEQFF. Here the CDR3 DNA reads TGCAGCGTTGGTGGGGATCATGAGCAGTTCTTC.

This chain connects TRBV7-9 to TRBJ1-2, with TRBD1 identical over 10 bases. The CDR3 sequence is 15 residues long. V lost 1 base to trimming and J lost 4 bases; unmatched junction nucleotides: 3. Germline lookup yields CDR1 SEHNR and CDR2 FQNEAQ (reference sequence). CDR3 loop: CASSLVGQGIYGYTF. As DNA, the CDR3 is TGTGCCAGCAGCTTAGTGGGACAGGGGATCTATGGCTACACCTTC.

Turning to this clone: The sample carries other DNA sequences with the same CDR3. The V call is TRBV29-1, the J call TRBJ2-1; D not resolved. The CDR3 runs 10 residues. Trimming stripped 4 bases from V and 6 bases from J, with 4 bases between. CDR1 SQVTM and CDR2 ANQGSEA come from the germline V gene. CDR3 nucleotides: TGCAGCGTTGCCGGCAATGAGCAGTTCTTC. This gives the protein CSVAGNEQFF.

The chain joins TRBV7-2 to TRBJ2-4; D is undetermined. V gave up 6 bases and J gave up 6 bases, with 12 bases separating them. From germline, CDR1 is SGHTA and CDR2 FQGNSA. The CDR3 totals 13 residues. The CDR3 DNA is TGTGCCAGCAGTTACGGGCCGGGAAACATTCAGTACTTC. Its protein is CASSYGPGNIQYF.